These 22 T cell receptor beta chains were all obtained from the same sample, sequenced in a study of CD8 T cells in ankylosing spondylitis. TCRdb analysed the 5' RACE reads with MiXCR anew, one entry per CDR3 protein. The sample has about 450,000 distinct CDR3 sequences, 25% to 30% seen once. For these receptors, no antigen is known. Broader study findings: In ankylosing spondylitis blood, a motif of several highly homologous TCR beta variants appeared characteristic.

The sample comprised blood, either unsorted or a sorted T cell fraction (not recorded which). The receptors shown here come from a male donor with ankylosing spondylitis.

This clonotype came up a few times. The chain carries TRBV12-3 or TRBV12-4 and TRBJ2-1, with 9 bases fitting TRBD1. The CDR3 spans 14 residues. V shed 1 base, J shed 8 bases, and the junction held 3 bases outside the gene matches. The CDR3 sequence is CASSLGQGVDEQFF. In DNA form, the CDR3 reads TGTGCCAGCAGTTTAGGACAGGGGGTCGATGAGCAGTTCTTC.

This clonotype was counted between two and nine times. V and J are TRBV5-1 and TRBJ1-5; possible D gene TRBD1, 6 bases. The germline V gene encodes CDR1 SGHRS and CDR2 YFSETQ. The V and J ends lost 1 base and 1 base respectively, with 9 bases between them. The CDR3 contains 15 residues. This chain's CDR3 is CASSLSGGSNQPQHF. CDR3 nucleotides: TGCGCCAGCAGCTTGTCCGGGGGCAGCAATCAGCCCCAGCATTTT.

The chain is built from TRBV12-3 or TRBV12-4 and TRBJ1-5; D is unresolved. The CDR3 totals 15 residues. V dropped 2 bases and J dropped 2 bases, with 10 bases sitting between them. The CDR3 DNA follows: TGTGCCAGCAGTTTAATGGCTGGGGGCAATCAGCCCCAGCATTTT. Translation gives CASSLMAGGNQPQHF.

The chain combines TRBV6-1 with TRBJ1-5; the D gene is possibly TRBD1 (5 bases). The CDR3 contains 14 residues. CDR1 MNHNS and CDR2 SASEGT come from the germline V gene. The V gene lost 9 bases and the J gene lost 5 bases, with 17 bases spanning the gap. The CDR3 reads CARDFRGFDQPQHF. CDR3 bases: TGTGCCAGGGATTTTAGGGGTTTTGATCAGCCCCAGCATTTT.

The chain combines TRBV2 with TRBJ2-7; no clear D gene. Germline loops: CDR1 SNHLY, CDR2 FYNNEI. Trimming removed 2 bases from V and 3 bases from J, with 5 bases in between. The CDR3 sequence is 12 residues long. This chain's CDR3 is CASSERLYEQYF. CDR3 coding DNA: TGTGCCAGCAGTGAACGGCTCTACGAGCAGTACTTC. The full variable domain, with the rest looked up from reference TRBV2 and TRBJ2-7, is EPEVTQTPSHQVTQMGQEVILRCVPISNHLYFYWYRQILGQKVEFLVSFYNNEISEKSEIFDDQFSVERPDGSNFTLKIRSTKLEDSAMYFCASSERLYEQYFGPGTRLTVT.

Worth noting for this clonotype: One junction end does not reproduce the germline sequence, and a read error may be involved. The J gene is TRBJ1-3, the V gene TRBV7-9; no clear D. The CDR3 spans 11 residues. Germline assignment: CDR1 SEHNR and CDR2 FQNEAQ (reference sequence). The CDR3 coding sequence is TGTGCCGGCAGCCCCTTAAACACCATATATTTT. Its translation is CAGSPLNTIYF.

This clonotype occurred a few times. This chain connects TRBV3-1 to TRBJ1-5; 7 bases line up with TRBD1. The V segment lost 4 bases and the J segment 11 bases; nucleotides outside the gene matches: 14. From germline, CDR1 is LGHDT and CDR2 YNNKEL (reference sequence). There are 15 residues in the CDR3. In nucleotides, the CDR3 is TGTGCCAGCAGCCGTTCGGGACAGCCCTCCCCGGCCCAGCATTTT. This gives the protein CASSRSGQPSPAQHF.

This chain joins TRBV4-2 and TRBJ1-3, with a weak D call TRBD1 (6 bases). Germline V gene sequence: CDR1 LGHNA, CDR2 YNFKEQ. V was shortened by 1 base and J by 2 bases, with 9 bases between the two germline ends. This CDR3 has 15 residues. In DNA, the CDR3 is TGTGCCAGCAGCCAAGGGGACACGACTGGAAACACCATATATTTT. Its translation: CASSQGDTTGNTIYF.

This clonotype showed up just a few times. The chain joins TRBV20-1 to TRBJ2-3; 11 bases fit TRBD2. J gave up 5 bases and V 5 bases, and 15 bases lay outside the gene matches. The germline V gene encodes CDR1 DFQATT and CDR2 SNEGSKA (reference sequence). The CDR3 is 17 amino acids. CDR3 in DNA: TGCAGTGCTCCTTCGGGGAGACTAGCGGGAAAAGTAGATACGCAGTATTTT. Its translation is CSAPSGRLAGKVDTQYF.

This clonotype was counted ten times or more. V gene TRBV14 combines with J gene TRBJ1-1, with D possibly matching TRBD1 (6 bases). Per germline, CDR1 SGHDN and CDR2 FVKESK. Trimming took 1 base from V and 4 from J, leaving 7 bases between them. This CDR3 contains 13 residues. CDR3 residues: CASSQGRGTEAFF. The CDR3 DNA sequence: TGTGCCAGCAGCCAAGGCAGGGGCACTGAAGCTTTCTTT.

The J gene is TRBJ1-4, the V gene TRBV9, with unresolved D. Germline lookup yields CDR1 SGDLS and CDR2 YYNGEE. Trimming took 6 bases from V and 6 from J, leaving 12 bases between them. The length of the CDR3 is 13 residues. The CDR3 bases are TGTGCCAGCACCCGGGGTACGGATGAAAAACTGTTTTTT. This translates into CASTRGTDEKLFF. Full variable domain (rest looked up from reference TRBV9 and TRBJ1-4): DSGVTQTPKHLITATGQRVTLRCSPRSGDLSVYWYQQSLDQGLQFLIQYYNGEERAKGNILERFSAQQFPDLHSELNLSSLELGDSALYFCASTRGTDEKLFFGSGTQLSVL.

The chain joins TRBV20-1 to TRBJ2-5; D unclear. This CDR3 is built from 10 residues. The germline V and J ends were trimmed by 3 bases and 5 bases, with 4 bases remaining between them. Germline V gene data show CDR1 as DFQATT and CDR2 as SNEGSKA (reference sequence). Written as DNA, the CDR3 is TGCAGTGCTAGTGACGAGACCCAGTACTTC. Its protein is CSASDETQYF.

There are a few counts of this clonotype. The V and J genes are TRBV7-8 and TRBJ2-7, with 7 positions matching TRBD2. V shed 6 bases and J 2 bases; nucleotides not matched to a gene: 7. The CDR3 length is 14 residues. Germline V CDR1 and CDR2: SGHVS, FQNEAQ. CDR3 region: CASRRAGPTYEQYF. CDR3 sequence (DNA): TGTGCCAGCAGGAGAGCGGGACCCACCTACGAGCAGTACTTC.

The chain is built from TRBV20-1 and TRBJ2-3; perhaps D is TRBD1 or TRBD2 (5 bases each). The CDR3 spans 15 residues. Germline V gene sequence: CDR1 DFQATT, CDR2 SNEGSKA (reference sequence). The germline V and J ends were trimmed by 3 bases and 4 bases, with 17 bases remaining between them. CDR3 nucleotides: TGCAGTGCTAGGCCCGGGACCCCTGCGTCAGATACGCAGTATTTT. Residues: CSARPGTPASDTQYF.

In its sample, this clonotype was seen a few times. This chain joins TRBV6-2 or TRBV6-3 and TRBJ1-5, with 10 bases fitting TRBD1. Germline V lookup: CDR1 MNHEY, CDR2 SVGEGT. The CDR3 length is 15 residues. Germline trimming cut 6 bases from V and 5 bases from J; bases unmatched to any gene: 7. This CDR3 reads CASRPGTGVDQPQHF. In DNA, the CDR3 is TGTGCCAGCAGGCCCGGGACAGGGGTCGATCAGCCCCAGCATTTT.

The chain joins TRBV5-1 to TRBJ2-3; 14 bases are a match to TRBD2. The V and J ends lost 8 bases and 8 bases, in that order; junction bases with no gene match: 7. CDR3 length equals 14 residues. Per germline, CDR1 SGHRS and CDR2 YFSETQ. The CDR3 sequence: CASSGLAGEGTQYF. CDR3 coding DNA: TGCGCCAGTTCGGGACTAGCGGGAGAAGGTACGCAGTATTTT.

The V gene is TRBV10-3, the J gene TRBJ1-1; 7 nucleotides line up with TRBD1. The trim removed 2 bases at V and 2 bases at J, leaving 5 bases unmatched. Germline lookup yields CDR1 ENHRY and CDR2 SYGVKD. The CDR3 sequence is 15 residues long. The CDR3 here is CAISENTGENTEAFF. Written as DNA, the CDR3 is TGTGCCATCAGTGAGAATACAGGGGAAAACACTGAAGCTTTCTTT.

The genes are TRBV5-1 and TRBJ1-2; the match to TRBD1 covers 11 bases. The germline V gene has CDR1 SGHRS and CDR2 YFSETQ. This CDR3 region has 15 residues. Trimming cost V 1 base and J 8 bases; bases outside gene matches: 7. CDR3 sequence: CASSLMGQGGQGYTF. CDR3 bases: TGCGCCAGCAGCTTGATGGGACAGGGGGGCCAAGGCTACACCTTC.

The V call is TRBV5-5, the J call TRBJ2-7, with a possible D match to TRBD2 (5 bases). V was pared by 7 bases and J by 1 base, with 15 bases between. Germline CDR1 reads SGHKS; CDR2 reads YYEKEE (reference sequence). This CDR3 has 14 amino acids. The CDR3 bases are TGTGCCAGCTCCCGAGGCGGGTATTCCTACGAGCAGTACGTC. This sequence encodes CASSRGGYSYEQYV.

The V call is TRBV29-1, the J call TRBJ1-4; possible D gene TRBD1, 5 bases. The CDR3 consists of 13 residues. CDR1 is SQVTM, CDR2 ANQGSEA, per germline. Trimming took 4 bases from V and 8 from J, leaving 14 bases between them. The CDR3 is CSVVGRGGEKLFF. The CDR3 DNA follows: TGCAGCGTTGTTGGAAGGGGCGGAGAAAAACTGTTTTTT.

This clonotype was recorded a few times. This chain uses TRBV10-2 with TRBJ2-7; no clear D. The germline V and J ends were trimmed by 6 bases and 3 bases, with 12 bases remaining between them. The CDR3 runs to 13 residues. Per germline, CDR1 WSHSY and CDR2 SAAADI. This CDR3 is CASRSATGYEQYV. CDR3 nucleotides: TGCGCCAGCAGGAGTGCCACGGGCTACGAGCAGTACGTC.

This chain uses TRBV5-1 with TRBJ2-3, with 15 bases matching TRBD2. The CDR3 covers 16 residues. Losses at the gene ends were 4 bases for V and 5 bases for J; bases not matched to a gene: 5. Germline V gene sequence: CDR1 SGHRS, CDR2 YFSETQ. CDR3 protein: CASSGTSGRRGDTQYF. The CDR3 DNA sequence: TGCGCCAGCAGCGGGACTAGCGGGAGGAGGGGAGATACGCAGTATTTT. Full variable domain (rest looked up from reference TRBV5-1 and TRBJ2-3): KAGVTQTPRYLIKTRGQQVTLSCSPISGHRSVSWYQQTPGQGLQFLFEYFSETQRNKGNFPGRFSGRQFSNSRSEMNVSTLELGDSALYLCASSGTSGRRGDTQYFGPGTRLTVL.